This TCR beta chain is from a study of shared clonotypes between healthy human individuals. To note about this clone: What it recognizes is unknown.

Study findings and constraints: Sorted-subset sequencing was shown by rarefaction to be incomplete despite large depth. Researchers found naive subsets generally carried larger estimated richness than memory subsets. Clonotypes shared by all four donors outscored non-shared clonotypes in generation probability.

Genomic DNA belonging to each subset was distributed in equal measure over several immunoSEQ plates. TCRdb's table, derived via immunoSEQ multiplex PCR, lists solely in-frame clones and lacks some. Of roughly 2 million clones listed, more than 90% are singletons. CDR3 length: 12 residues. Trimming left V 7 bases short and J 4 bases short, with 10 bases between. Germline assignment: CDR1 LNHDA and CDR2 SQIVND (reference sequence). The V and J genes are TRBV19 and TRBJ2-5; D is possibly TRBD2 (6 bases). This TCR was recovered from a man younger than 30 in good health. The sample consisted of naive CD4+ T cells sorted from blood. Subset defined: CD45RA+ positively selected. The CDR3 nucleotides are TGTGCCAGTACCGGGGGAGCAGAGACCCAGTACTTC. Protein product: CASTGGAETQYF.